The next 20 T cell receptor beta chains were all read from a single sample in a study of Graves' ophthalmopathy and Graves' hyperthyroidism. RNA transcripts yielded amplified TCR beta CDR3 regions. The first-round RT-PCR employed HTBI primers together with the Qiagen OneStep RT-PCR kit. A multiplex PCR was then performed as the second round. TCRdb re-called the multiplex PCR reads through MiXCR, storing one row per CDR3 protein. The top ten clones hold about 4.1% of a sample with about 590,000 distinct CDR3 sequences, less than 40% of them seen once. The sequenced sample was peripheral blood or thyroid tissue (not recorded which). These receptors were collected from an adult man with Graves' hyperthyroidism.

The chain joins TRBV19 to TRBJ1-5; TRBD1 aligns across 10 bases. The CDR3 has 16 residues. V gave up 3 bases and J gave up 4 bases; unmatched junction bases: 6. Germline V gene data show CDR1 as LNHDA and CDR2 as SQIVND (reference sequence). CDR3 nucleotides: TGTGCCAGTAGTATCCTAGGGACAGGGGATAATCAGCCCCAGCATTTT. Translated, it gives CASSILGTGDNQPQHF.

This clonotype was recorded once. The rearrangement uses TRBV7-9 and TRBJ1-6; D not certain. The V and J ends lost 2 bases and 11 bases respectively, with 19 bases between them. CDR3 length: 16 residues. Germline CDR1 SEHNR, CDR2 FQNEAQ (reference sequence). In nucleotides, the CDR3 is TGTGCCAGCAGCTTATGGTCGGCGTCTGCGGGCACACCCCTCCACTTT. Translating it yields CASSLWSASAGTPLHF.

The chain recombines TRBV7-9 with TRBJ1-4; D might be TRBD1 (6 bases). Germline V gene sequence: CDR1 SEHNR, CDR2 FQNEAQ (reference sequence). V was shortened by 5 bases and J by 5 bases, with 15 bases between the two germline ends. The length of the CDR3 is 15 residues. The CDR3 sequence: CASSVDGRGNEKLFF. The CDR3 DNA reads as TGTGCCAGCAGCGTAGACGGGAGGGGGAATGAAAAACTGTTTTTT.

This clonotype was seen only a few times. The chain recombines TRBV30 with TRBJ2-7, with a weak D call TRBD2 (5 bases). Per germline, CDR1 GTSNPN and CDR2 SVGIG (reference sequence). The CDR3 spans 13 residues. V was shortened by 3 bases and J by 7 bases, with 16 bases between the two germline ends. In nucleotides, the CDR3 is TGTGCCTGGAGCACTCGGGGTCCAAGGGAGCAGTACTTC. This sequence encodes CAWSTRGPREQYF. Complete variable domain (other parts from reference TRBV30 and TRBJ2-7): SQTIHQWPATLVQPVGSPLSLECTVEGTSNPNLYWYRQAAGRGLQLLFYSVGIGQISSEVPQNLSASRPQDRQFILSSKKLLLSDSGFYLCAWSTRGPREQYFGPGTRLTVT.

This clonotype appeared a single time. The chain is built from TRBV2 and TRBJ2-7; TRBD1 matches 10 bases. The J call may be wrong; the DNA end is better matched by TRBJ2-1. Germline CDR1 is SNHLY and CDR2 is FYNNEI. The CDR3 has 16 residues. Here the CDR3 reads CASSEIQDRGFNEQFF. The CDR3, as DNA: TGTGCCAGCAGTGAAATACAGGACAGGGGGTTCAATGAGCAGTTCTTC.

CDR3 loop: CASRLRIGDDTQYF. The CDR3 DNA sequence: TGCGCCAGCAGGCTACGGATAGGGGATGATACGCAGTATTTT. The chain links TRBV5-1 to TRBJ2-3, with D perhaps TRBD1 (5 bases). From germline, CDR1 is SGHRS and CDR2 YFSETQ. V was trimmed by 5 bases and J by 6 bases, leaving 16 bases between them. The CDR3 is made up of 14 amino acids.

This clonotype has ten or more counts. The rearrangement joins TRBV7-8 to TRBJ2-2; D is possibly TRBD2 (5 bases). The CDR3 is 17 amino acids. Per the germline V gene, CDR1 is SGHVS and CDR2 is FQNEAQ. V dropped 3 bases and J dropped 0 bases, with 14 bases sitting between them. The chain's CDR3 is CASSFGLQFANTGELFF. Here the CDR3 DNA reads TGTGCCAGCAGCTTTGGACTGCAGTTCGCGAACACCGGGGAGCTGTTTTTT.

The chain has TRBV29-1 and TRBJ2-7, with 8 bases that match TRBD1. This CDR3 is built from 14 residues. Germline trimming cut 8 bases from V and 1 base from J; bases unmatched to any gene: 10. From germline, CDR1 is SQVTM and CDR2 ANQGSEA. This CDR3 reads CSSRQGIQSYEQYF. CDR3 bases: TGCAGCAGTCGACAGGGGATACAGTCCTACGAGCAGTACTTC.

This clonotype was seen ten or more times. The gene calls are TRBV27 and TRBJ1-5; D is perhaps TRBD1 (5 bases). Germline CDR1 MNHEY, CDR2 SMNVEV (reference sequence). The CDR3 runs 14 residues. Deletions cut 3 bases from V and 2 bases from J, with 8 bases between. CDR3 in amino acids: CASSFRDGNQPQHF. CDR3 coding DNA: TGTGCCAGCAGTTTTAGGGACGGCAATCAGCCCCAGCATTTT.

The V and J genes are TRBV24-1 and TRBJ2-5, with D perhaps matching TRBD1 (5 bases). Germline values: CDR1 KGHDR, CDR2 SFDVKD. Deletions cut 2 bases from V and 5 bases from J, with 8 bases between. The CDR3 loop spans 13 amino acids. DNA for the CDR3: TGTGCCACCAGTGATTCAGGGCTCGAGACCCAGTACTTC. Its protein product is CATSDSGLETQYF.

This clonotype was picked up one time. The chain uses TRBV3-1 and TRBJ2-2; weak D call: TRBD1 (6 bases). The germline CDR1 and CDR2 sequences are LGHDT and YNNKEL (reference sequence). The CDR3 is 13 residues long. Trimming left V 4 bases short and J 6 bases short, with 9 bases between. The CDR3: CASSRDISGELFF. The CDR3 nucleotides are TGTGCCAGCAGCCGGGACATATCCGGGGAGCTGTTTTTT.

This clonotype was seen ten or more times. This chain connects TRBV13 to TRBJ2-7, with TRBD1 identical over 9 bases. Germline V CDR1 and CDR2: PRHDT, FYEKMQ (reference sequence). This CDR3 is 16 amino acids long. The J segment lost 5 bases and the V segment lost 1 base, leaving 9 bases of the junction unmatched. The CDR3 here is CASSLEATTGGHEQYF. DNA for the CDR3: TGTGCCAGCAGCTTAGAGGCGACTACAGGGGGCCACGAGCAGTACTTC.

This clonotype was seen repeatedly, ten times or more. DNA for the CDR3: TGTGCCAGCAGCTTGAACGGATATACGAGGGAGCAGTACTTC. This encodes CASSLNGYTREQYF. The rearrangement links TRBV11-2 to TRBJ2-7; the D is unclear. This CDR3 is 14 amino acids long. V was shortened by 3 bases and J by 7 bases, with 16 bases between the two germline ends. CDR1 is SGHAT, CDR2 FQNNGV, per germline.

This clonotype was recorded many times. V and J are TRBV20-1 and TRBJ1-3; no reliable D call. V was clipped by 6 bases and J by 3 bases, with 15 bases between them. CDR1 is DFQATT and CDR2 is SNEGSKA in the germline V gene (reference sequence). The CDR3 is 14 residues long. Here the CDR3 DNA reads TGCAGTGCAAAATCCCCCGGAGGTGGAAACACCATATATTTT. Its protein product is CSAKSPGGGNTIYF.

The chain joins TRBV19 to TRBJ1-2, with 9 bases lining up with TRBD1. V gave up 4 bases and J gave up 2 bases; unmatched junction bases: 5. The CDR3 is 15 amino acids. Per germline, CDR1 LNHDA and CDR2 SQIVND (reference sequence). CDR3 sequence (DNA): TGTGCCAGTAGTACCCAGGACAGGGGAAACTATGGCTACACCTTC. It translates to CASSTQDRGNYGYTF. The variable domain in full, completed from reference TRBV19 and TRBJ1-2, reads DGGITQSPKYLFRKEGQNVTLSCEQNLNHDAMYWYRQDPGQGLRLIYYSQIVNDFQKGDIAEGYSVSREKKESFPLTVTSAQKNPTAFYLCASSTQDRGNYGYTFGSGTRLTVV.

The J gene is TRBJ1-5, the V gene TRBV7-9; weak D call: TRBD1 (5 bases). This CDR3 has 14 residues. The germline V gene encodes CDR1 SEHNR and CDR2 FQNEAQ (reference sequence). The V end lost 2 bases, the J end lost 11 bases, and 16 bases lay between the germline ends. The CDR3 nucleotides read TGTGCCAGCAGCTTAACCGGGGCCCAAGAGACCCAGCATTTT. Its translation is CASSLTGAQETQHF.

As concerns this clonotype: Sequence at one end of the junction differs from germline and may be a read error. CDR3 protein: CASSEAKPGWVFF. The CDR3 bases are TGTGCCAGCAGTGAAGCAAAGCCAGGTTGGGTGTTCTTC. This chain links TRBV2 with TRBJ2-5; D ambiguous. The CDR3 is made up of 13 amino acids. CDR1 and CDR2 from the germline V gene are SNHLY and FYNNEI.

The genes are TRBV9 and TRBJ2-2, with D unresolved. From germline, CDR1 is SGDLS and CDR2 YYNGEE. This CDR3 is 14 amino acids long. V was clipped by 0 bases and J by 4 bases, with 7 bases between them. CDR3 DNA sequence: TGTGCCAGCAGCGTAGACGGGCCCACCGGGGAGCTGTTTTTT. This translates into CASSVDGPTGELFF.

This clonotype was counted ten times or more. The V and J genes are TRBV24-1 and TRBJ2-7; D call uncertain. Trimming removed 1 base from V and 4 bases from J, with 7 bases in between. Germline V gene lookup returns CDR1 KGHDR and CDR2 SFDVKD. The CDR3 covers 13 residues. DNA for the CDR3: TGTGCCACCAGTGATTTTGACGGGTACGAGCAGTACTTC. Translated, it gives CATSDFDGYEQYF.

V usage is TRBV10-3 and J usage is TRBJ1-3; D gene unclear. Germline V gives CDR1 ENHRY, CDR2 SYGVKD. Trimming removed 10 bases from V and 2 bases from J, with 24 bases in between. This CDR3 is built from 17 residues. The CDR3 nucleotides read TGTGCCAGCAGCCAAGATCGGGCAAGCCGAGCTGGAAACACCATATATTTT. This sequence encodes CASSQDRASRAGNTIYF.